Below are 8 T cell receptor beta chains sequenced from a single sample in a study of Ad26.COV2.S vaccination and SARS-CoV-2 variants. Described treatment: around 19 received Ad26.COV2.S at low or high dose, single or two shots; about 5 received placebo; per-sample allocation not given. Sampling was done on day 63 after the first vaccine or placebo injection. Profiling relied on immunoSEQ multiplex PCR, and the TCRdb table lists in-frame clones only, not all of them. The sample shows 450,000 to 550,000 clones, roughly 89% of them seen only once. Sequencing was performed on peripheral blood, taken in a trial of Ad26.COV2.S vaccine versus placebo. The receptors stem from a person between 18 and 65 years old who received the Ad26.COV2.S COVID-19 vaccine or a placebo.

The rearrangement links TRBV5-6 to TRBJ2-3; a possible D gene is TRBD2 (5 bases). The CDR3 totals 15 residues. Germline V gene data show CDR1 as SGHDT and CDR2 as YYEEEE. The V gene lost 2 bases and the J gene lost 0 bases, with 10 bases spanning the gap. CDR3 sequence (DNA): TGTGCCAGCAGCTTCGGAGCGGTGAGCACAGATACGCAGTATTTT. Its translation is CASSFGAVSTDTQYF.

This chain links TRBV13 with TRBJ2-3; 7 bases are shared with TRBD1. The germline V gene has CDR1 PRHDT and CDR2 FYEKMQ (reference sequence). The CDR3 loop spans 15 amino acids. V was pared by 5 bases and J by 3 bases, with 8 bases of the junction left unmatched. In nucleotides, the CDR3 is TGTGCCAGCAGCGCCGAAGGGACAGCAACAGATACGCAGTATTTT. Protein sequence: CASSAEGTATDTQYF.

This chain links TRBV28 with TRBJ2-4; D unresolved. The CDR3 has 13 residues. Germline V lookup: CDR1 MDHEN, CDR2 SYDVKM. V was pared by 4 bases and J by 3 bases, with 7 bases between. The DNA of the CDR3 is TGTGCCAGCAGTTCTGGGATCAAAAACATTCAGTACTTC. As protein: CASSSGIKNIQYF. Full variable domain (outside the CDR3, taken from reference TRBV28 and TRBJ2-4): DVKVTQSSRYLVKRTGEKVFLECVQDMDHENMFWYRQDPGLGLRLIYFSYDVKMKEKGDIPEGYSVSREKKERFSLILESASTNQTSMYLCASSSGIKNIQYFGAGTRLSVL.

The rearrangement links TRBV6-6 to TRBJ1-2; D is possibly TRBD1 (6 bases). Germline loops: CDR1 MNHNY, CDR2 SVGAGI (reference sequence). V lost 5 bases to trimming and J lost 14 bases, with 24 bases between them. This CDR3 is built from 14 residues. Here the CDR3 reads CASSAQEGVAARTF. As DNA, the CDR3 is TGTGCCAGCAGTGCCCAGGAGGGGGTGGCGGCGAGGACCTTC.

The chain combines TRBV5-1 with TRBJ2-1; 7 positions agree with TRBD2. CDR1 is SGHRS and CDR2 is YFSETQ in the germline V gene. This CDR3 spans 14 amino acids. The V gene end was trimmed by 4 bases and the J gene end by 5 bases; junction bases not matched to a gene: 6. The CDR3 here is CASSTSGMDNEQFF. CDR3 in DNA: TGCGCCAGCAGCACCAGCGGGATGGACAATGAGCAGTTCTTC.

The chain uses TRBV7-2 and TRBJ2-7; tentatively, D is TRBD1 (7 bases). Looked up from germline, CDR1 is SGHTA and CDR2 is FQGNSA. The V and J ends lost 6 bases and 6 bases respectively, with 18 bases between them. This CDR3 spans 14 amino acids. This CDR3 is CASRTPGQGGEQYF. The CDR3 DNA is TGTGCCAGCAGGACCCCCGGGCAGGGGGGCGAGCAGTACTTC.

This rearrangement joins TRBV4-3 to TRBJ2-2; no firm D call. The CDR3 has 14 amino acids. V lost 0 bases, J lost 7 bases, and 9 bases lay in between. Germline values: CDR1 LGHNA, CDR2 YSLEER. The DNA for the CDR3 is TGCGCCAGCAGCCAAGATTACGTCGGCGGGGAGCTGTTTTTT. It is translated as CASSQDYVGGELFF.

This CDR3 reads CASSPRGLSEKLFF. In DNA form, the CDR3 reads TGCGCCAGCAGTCCCAGGGGGCTGAGTGAAAAACTGTTTTTT. The chain couples TRBV10-1 to TRBJ1-4; 8 nucleotides agree with TRBD1. Trimming at V came to 5 bases and at J to 7 bases, leaving 6 bases not matched to a gene. Germline CDR1 WNHNN, CDR2 SYGVQD (reference sequence). This CDR3 contains 14 residues.